The source of this T cell receptor beta chain is a study of identifying expanded T cells in peripheral blood. Regarding the study as a whole: Roughly two-week clone count variance significantly increased as total template count grew. Roughly 1.2 clones differed between technical replicates, versus approximately 17 and 20 over time.

CDR3 length equals 15 residues. V shed 4 bases and J shed 0 bases, with 12 bases lying between them. Looked up from germline, CDR1 is LGHNA and CDR2 is YSLEER. No infections or other immune events were documented during collection. Note on this clone: Antigen unknown.

Only in-frame clones appear in the TCRdb table, and some are missing; sequencing was by immunoSEQ multiplex PCR. The sample has 95,000 to 100,000 clones, around 90% seen once. This TCR derives from a person aged 18 to 75 in good health. The rearrangement joins TRBV4-3 to TRBJ2-5; D is undetermined. Sequenced material: blood. CDR3 sequence reads: CASSPRLGHQETQYF. CDR3 in DNA: TGCGCCAGCAGCCCTCGCTTAGGGCACCAAGAGACCCAGTACTTC.